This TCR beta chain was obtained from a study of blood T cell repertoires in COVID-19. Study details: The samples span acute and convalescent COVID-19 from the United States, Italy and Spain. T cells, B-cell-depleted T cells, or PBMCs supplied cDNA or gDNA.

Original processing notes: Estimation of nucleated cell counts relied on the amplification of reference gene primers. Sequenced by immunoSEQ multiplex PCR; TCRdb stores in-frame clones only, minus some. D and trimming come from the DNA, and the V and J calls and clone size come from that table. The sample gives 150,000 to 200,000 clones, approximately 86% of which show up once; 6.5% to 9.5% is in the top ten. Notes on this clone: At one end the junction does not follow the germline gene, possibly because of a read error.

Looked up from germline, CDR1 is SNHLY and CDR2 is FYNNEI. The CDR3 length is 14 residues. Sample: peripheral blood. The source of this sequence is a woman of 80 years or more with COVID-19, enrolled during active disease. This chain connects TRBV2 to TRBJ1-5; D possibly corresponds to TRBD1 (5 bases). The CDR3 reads CASSEGEVSQPQHF. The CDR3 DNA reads TGTGCCAGCAGCGAAGGGGAGGTCAGTCAGCCCCAGCATTTT.